Detailed here is one TCR beta chain. As yet, its antigen is unknown. Data came from immunoSEQ multiplex PCR; TCRdb stores just in-frame clones and leaves some out. In the table there are roughly 30,000 clones, roughly 80% of which are singletons. The data stem from a study of a mutant IDH1 vaccine in newly diagnosed glioma. On the study more broadly: The start of vaccination came 4-6 weeks after radiotherapy alone, or with temozolomide cycles. The therapy given earlier, which was standard therapy, consisted of radiotherapy, temozolomide, or both, and most of the patients received both.

Time point noted: week 23, last vaccination. Topical imiquimod accompanied each vaccine dose, which consisted of 300 ug of mutant IDH1 20-mer peptide. The CDR3 spans 14 residues. Germline CDR1 is SQVTM and CDR2 is ANQGSEA. V lost 7 bases, J lost 6 bases, and 9 bases stayed unmatched. Sequencing used PBMCs, obtained from a glioma patient whose treatment included an IDH1 peptide vaccine. The chain employs TRBV29-1 and TRBJ2-2; TRBD2 aligns across 9 bases. The origin of this receptor is a woman aged 25 to 39 with glioma. CDR3 in amino acids: CSGTRGGQAGELFF. The CDR3 DNA sequence: TGCAGCGGGACGCGGGGGGGCCAGGCCGGGGAGCTGTTTTTT.